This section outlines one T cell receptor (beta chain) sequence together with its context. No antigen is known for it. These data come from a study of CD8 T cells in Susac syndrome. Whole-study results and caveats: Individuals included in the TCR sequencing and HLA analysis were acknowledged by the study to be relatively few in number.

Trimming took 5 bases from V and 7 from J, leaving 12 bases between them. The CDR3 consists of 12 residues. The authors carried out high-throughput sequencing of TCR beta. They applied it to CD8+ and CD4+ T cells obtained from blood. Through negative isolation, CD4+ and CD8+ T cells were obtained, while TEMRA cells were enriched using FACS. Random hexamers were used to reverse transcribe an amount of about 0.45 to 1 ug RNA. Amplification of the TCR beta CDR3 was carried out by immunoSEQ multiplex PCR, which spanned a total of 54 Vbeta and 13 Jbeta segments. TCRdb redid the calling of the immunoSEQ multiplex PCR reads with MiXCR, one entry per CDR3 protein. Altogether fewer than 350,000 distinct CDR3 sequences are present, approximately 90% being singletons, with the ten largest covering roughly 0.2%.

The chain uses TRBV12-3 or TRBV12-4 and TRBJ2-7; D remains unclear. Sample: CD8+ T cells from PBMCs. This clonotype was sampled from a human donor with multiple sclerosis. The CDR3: CASSPNTVEQYF. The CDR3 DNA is TGTGCCAGCAGTCCAAACACCGTTGAGCAGTACTTC.